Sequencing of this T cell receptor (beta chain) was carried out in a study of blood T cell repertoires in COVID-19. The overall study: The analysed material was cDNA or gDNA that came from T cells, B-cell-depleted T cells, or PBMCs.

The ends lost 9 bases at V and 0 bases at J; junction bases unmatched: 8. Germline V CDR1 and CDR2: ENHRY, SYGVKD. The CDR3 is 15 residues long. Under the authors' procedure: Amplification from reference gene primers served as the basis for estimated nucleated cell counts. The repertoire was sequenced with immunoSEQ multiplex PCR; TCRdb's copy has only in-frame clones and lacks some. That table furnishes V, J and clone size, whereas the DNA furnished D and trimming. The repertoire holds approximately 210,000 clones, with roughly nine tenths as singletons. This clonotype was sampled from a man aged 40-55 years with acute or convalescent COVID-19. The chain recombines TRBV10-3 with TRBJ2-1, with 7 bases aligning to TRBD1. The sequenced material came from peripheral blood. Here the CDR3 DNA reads TGTGCCATTCAGGGGGAGCTCACCTCCTACAATGAGCAGTTCTTC. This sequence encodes CAIQGELTSYNEQFF.